This TCR beta chain is from a study of blood T cell repertoires in COVID-19. Study-level background: Collection of acute and convalescent COVID-19 samples took place in the United States, Italy and Spain. T cells, B-cell-depleted T cells, or PBMCs provided the cDNA or gDNA that served as material.

Which cohort a participant joined came from the clinical history participants gave. Generated by immunoSEQ multiplex PCR, the TCRdb table keeps only in-frame clones and is missing some. The sample lists hundreds of thousands of clones, over 75% seen once, with roughly a tenth in the top ten. Germline-derived CDR1 and CDR2 are SEHNR and FQNEAQ (reference sequence). The CDR3 runs to 14 residues. Trimming took 5 bases from V and 6 from J; bases not matched to a gene: 4. The source material was PBMCs or T cells enriched from blood (not recorded which). This TCR was recovered from a middle-aged woman who had recovered from COVID-19. The V and J genes are TRBV7-9 and TRBJ1-4; 9 bases are a match to TRBD1. CDR3 sequence reads: CASSPGTGYEKLFF. CDR3 DNA: TGTGCCAGCAGCCCAGGGACAGGGTATGAAAAACTGTTTTTT.